This T cell receptor beta chain was observed in a study of graft-versus-host responses after intestinal transplantation (dated by TCRdb to the early 2020s). With regard to the full study: The transplants that recipients received were multivisceral, liver-intestinal, or isolated intestinal. Bulk TCR-beta CDR3 sequencing was used to track graft-versus-host and host-versus-graft alloreactive T cell clones in the graft, circulation and bone marrow after intestinal transplantation. A peak of at least 4% donor T cells among recipient peripheral blood mononuclear cells was the definition used for donor T cell macrochimerism. Samples from a few later patients were sequenced in-house on an Illumina MiSeq with MiXCR processing rather than by the commercial service. Every recipient was given anti-thymocyte globulin induction, followed by roughly 3 years of maintenance tacrolimus and steroids. Alloreactive clones were identified by sequencing pre-transplant mixed lymphocyte reaction products and comparing them with unstimulated pre-transplant donor and recipient T cells. Of the 20 to 25 intestinal transplant recipients enrolled in the cohort, one of whom was a retransplant, a few patients without pretransplant specimens were excluded. The research as a whole found: Early after transplant, peak levels of circulating GvH clones were found to be associated with declines in HvG clones. Patients with donor T cell macrochimerism had high GvH to HvG T cell clonal ratios in their allografts. The relatively low number and heterogeneity of intestinal transplant patients limited the conclusions. GvH clones were detected in recipient bone marrow, and some appeared earlier in ileal mucosa or blood, consistent with an intestinal mucosal origin.

On this clone: Its binding antigen is unknown. Qualities for individual bases were not recorded, and no much larger clone is one base off.

Blood samples were collected up to 4 times in the first month after transplant and then at least monthly when available. The V end loses 8 bases and the J end loses 2 bases, and a stretch of 16 bases separates them. The CDR3 sequence holds 14 residues, the cysteine and phenylalanine included. Only the CDR3 DNA stays, 42 bases, in frame from base 1. From a lookup of the germline V gene, CDR1 and CDR2 are WSHSY and SAAADI. The library was prepared using the immunoSEQ multiplex PCR assay. For most patients, high-throughput TCR-beta CDR3 sequencing of genomic DNA was performed by Adaptive Biotechnologies. The original methods were these. Adaptive's ImmunoSEQ software supplied the TCR sequencing data for about 18 patients, while MiXCR and VDJtools were used to process a few other patients. CDR3 nucleotide sequences shared by donor and recipient were removed because the origin of these sequences could not be assigned. To be classed as alloreactive, a clone needed at least 2-fold expansion over unstimulated cells and a minimum CFSE-low frequency of 0.002% (template counts) or 0.001% (read counts). Mappable clones were those detected in sequenced pre-transplant spleen, lymph node, or MLR CFSE-low populations of the donor or recipient. The cumulative frequency of alloreactive clones was calculated as a percentage of all sequences, weighted by copy number. TCRdb holds this immuneACCESS table with in-frame rearrangements only. Some clones are missing; in checked studies, unresolved V genes explain under half, and the rest has no known cause. V and J calls and clone size are given by that table; D and trimming were obtained from the DNA. Present in this sample are 40,000 or so clones, about nine tenths of which were seen just once. Clones ranked in the top ten supply around 7% of the sample.

This chain joins TRBV10-2 to TRBJ2-7, with TRBD1 as a weak D call on 6 bases. Sequenced material: PBMCs, taken 260 to 270 days after transplant. This sequence originates from a human patient who received an intestinal transplant, so some T cells may come from the graft donor. The CDR3 protein sequence reads: CASGLGRDTYEQYF. The sequenced DNA is TGCGCCAGCGGGCTGGGACGGGACACCTACGAGCAGTACTTC.